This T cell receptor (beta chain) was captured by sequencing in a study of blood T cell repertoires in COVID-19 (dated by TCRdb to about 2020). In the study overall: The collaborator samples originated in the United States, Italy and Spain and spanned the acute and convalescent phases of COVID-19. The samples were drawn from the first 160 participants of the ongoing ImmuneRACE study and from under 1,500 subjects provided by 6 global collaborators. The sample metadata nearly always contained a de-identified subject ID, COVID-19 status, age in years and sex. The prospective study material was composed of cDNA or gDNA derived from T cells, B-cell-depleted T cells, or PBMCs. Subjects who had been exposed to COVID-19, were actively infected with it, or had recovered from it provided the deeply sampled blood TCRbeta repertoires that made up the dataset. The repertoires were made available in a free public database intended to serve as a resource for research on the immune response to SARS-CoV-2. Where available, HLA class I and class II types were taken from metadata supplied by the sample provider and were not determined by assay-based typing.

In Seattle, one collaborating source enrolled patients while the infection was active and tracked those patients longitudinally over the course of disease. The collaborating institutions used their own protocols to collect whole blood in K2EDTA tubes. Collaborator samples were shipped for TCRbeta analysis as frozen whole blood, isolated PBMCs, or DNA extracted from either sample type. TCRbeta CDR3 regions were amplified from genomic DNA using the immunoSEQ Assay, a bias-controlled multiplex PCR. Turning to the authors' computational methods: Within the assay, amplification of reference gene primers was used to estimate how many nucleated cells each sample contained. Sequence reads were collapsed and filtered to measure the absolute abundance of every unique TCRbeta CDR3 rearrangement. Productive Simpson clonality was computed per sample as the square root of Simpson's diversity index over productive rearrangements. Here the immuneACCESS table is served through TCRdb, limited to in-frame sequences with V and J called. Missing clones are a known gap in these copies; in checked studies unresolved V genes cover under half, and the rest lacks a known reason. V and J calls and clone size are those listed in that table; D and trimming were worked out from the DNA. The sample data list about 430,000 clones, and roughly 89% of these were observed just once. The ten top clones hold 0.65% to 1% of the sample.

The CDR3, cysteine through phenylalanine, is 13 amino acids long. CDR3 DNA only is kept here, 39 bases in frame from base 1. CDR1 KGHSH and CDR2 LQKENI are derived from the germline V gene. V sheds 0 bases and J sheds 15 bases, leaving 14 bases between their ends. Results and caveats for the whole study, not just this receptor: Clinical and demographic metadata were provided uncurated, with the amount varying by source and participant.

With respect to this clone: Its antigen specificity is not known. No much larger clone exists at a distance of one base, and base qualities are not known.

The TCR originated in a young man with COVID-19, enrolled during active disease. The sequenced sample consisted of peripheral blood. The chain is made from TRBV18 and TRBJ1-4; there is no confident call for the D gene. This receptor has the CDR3 CASSPPPGLPLFF. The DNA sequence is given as TGTGCCAGCTCACCACCCCCAGGTCTCCCATTGTTTTTT.